What follows is one T cell receptor beta chain and its context. What it recognizes is unknown. The method, 5' RACE with UMI labels, was used to prepare the TRB cDNA libraries. TCRdb reworked the 5' RACE reads into one entry per CDR3 protein, no DNA. Here the sample table reports about 120,000 distinct CDR3 sequences. These data are taken from a study of CXCR3-negative and CXCR3-positive naive CD8 T cells. The CDR3 contains 15 residues. Germline values: CDR1 MNHEY, CDR2 SMNVEV (reference sequence). The study, taken as a whole, reports: Naive cells positive for CXCR3 carried more hydrophobic TRB CDR3s than CXCR3-negative ones.

The receptor was isolated from a human donor in good health. Some clones in this sample may be carry-over from other donors' samples. The rearrangement links TRBV27 to TRBJ2-7; the D gene TCRdb calls, TRBD1, cannot be checked with no DNA. The sequenced material came from naive CXCR3+ CD8+ T cells from blood. Subset of the sample: CD45RO-CCR7+CD27+CD95- naive CD8+ T cells expressing CXCR3 (TNR3+). The chain's CDR3 is CASSDRAGFAYEQYF.